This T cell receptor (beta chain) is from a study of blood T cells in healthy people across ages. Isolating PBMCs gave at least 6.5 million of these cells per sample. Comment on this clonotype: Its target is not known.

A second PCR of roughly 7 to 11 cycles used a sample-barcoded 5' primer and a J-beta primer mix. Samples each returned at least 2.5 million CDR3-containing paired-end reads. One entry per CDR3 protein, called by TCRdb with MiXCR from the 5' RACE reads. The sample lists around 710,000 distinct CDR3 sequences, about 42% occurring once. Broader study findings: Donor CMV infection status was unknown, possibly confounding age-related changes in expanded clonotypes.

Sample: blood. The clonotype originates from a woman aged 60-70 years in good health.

CDR3 residues: CASSPARGPGEQYF. The CDR3 nucleotides are TGTGCCAGCTCACCAGCCAGGGGGCCGGGCGAGCAGTACTTC. The gene calls are TRBV18 and TRBJ2-7; TRBD1 agrees at 8 bases. This CDR3 is 14 amino acids long. The V and J ends lost 2 bases and 6 bases, in that order; junction bases with no gene match: 6. Looked up from germline, CDR1 is KGHSH and CDR2 is LQKENI.